This T cell receptor beta chain was captured by sequencing in a study of blood T cell repertoires in COVID-19. Study context: Spain, Italy and the United States supplied samples that represented acute and convalescent COVID-19.

Libraries were prepared by immunoSEQ multiplex PCR; TCRdb keeps only in-frame clonotypes and omits some of them. The sample contains 250,000 to 300,000 clones, around nine tenths of which appear only once. The CDR3 loop spans 13 amino acids. Trimming pared 4 bases from V and 7 bases from J, leaving 16 bases between. Germline values: CDR1 SQVTM, CDR2 ANQGSEA. The sequencing sample was made of peripheral blood. The TCR comes from a man in his forties or fifties with acute or convalescent COVID-19. V and J are TRBV29-1 and TRBJ1-2; D gene ambiguous. The CDR3 nucleotides read TGCAGCGTTGGTGAGGTGGCGGTGGGTGGCTACACCTTC. Its protein is CSVGEVAVGGYTF.